This T cell receptor beta chain originates from a study of cytotoxic CD8 clonotypes in ibrutinib-treated CLL. On the study more broadly: Recorded responses included 25 or so partial and 2 complete; following median 68 months, approximately 14 stayed remitted and 12 progressed. Sequencing produced an average of about 260,000 productive templates and tens of thousands of productive rearrangements per sample. Whole-study findings and limits: Sustained-remission and progressing patients were not sampled at matched times. Under therapy, public clonotypes either contracted or stayed stable, and they were uncommon.

Looked up from germline, CDR1 is SGHRS and CDR2 is YFSETQ. Trimming removed 3 bases from V and 4 bases from J; junction bases left unmatched: 7. This CDR3 has 17 residues. Notes on this clone: Its antigen is as yet unknown.

The table came from immunoSEQ multiplex PCR; TCRdb's copy has only in-frame clones and leaves some out. The sample lists 50,000 to 70,000 clones, approximately 50% occurring once. V gene TRBV5-1 combines with J gene TRBJ2-5; 15 nucleotides line up with TRBD2. This sequence was found in a human donor with chronic lymphocytic leukemia. The specimen was PBMCs, collected at disease progression, from a patient treated with ibrutinib. Written as DNA, the CDR3 is TGCGCCAGCAGCTCTGGACTAGCGGGAGGGCCTGGAGAGACCCAGTACTTC. Translating it yields CASSSGLAGGPGETQYF.